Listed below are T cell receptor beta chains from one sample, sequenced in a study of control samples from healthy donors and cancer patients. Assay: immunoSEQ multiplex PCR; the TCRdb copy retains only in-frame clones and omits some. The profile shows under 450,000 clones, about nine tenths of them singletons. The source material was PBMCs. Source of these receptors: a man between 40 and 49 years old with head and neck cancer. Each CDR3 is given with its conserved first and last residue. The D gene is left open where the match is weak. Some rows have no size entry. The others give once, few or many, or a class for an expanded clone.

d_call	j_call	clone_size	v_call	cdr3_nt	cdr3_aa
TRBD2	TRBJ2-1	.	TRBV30	TGTGCCGGGGGGGGGTCGACGCAGTTCTTC	CAGGGSTQFF
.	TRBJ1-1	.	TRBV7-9	TGTGCCAGCAGTCTCGGACTGACGAACACTGAAGCTTTCTTT	CASSLGLTNTEAFF
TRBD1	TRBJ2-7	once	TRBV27	TGTGCCAGCAGTTTTGGGGACAGAATGTCCTACGAGCAGTACTTC	CASSFGDRMSYEQYF
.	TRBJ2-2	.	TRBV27	TGTGCCAGCAGTTTACGAGCGCGGACCGGGGAGCTGTTTTTT	CASSLRARTGELFF
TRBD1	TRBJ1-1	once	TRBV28	TGTGCCAGCAGGAATACAGGGGAAGGGGCGAACACTGAAGCTTTCTTT	CASRNTGEGANTEAFF
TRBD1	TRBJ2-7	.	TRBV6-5	TGTGCCAGCAGGAGGGAACAGGGGGTTGGAGAGCAGTACTTC	CASRREQGVGEQYF
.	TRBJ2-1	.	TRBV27	TGTGCCAGCATGGGGACCAGCTCCTACAATGAGCAGTTCTTC	CASMGTSSYNEQFF
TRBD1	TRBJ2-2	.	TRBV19	TGTGCCAGTAGTCAACAGGGGGCAGGGGAGCTGTTTTTT	CASSQQGAGELFF
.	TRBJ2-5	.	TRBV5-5	TGTGCCAGCAGTCTACGTTCCTCAAAAGGGGAGACCCAGTACTTC	CASSLRSSKGETQYF
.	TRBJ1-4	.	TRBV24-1	TGTGCCACCAGATTGACGGGCGCGGCTAATGAAAAACTGTTTTTT	CATRLTGAANEKLFF
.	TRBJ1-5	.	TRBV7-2	TGTGCCAGCAGCTCCCGCCTCCAGGGCAATCAGCCCCAGCATTTT	CASSSRLQGNQPQHF
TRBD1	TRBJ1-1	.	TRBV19	TGTGCCAGTAGTCCCCAGGGGGGGACTGAAGCTTTCTTT	CASSPQGGTEAFF
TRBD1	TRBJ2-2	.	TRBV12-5	TGTGCTAGTGGTTTGGCACAGGGGGTTGCCACCGGGGAGCTGTTTTTT	CASGLAQGVATGELFF
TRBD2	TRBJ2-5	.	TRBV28	TGTGCCAGCAGTTGGAGTTGGTTGGGACTAGGGGGTCAAGAGACCCAGTACTTC	CASSWSWLGLGGQETQYF
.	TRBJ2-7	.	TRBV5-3	TGTGCCAGAAGCCCGGACCTAGGCTCCTACGAGCAGTACTTC	CARSPDLGSYEQYF
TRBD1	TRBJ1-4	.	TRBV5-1	TGCGCCAGCAGCTCCGGGACAGGGCTTGAAAAACTGTTTTTT	CASSSGTGLEKLFF
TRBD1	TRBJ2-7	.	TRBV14	TGTGCCAGCAGCCAAGACCAGGGGGTAAGAAACGAGCAGTACTTC	CASSQDQGVRNEQYF
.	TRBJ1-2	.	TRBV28	TGTGCCAGCACCTCGTCCGAGCCGACTTACACCTTC	CASTSSEPTYTF